The rows below give T cell receptor beta chains drawn from one sample of a study of shared clonotypes between healthy human individuals. Assay used: immunoSEQ multiplex PCR; TCRdb lists only in-frame clones, some missing. Found here are 750,000 to 1,000,000 clones, approximately 92% of them singletons; the top ten hold less than 25%. The sequencing sample was made of naive CD8+ T cells sorted from blood. All receptors come from a man aged 25 to 45 in good health. CDR3s include the opening cysteine and the closing phenylalanine or tryptophan. D genes are given only for firm matches. Size values are once, few and many counts, or a class for expanded clones, and some rows have none.

j_gene,v_gene,d_gene,abundance,CDR3nt,CDR3aa
TRBJ2-1,TRBV9,-,few,TGTGCCAGCAGCGTAGATGGTAGTCCCTCCAATGAGCAGTTCTTC,CASSVDGSPSNEQFF
TRBJ1-3,TRBV9,-,-,TGTGCCAGCAGCGGGGATTTCTCTGGAAACACCATATATTTT,CASSGDFSGNTIYF
TRBJ2-7,TRBV4-2,TRBD2,-,TGTGCCAGCAGCCAAGGGACTAGCGGGGTGAATAGCTACGAGCAGTACTTC,CASSQGTSGVNSYEQYF
TRBJ2-7,TRBV9,TRBD2,once,TGTGCCAGCAGCGTCAGCGGGAGAGGCTGGGAGCAGTACTTC,CASSVSGRGWEQYF
TRBJ2-7,TRBV7-2,-,-,TGTGCCAGCAGCTTAGTAGGGTCGTTATACGAGCAGTACTTC,CASSLVGSLYEQYF
TRBJ1-1,TRBV7-3,-,-,TGTGCCAGCAGCCTCCGCGGGGGAGGTAGGAACACTGAAGCTTTCTTT,CASSLRGGGRNTEAFF
TRBJ2-6,TRBV6-5,-,-,TGTGCCAGCAGGCCCCGGGTATCTGGGGCCAACGTCCTGACTTTC,CASRPRVSGANVLTF
TRBJ2-1,TRBV27,-,-,TGTGCCAGCAGTTTATTGTACGGGAGTATGGATGAGCAGTTCTTC,CASSLLYGSMDEQFF
TRBJ1-1,TRBV7-6,TRBD1,-,TGTGCCAGCAGCTCCAACAGGGGGAGTACTGAAGCTTTCTTT,CASSSNRGSTEAFF
TRBJ2-3,TRBV5-4,-,-,TGTGCCAACAGCCGGGCGGGCAACACAGATACGCAGTATTTT,CANSRAGNTDTQYF
TRBJ2-7,TRBV7-8,TRBD2,-,TGTGCCAGCAGCGTTCTAGCGGGTGAGGATTCTCGCTACGAGCAGTACTTC,CASSVLAGEDSRYEQYF
TRBJ2-5,TRBV7-6,-,-,TGTGCCAGCAGCTTATATGGCCGGGGTTCAGGGGAGACCCAGTACTTC,CASSLYGRGSGETQYF
TRBJ2-7,TRBV27,-,-,TGTGCCAGCAGTTTATCGGGGAGCTACGAGCAGTACTTC,CASSLSGSYEQYF
TRBJ1-2,TRBV19,-,-,TGTGCCAGTAGTACCGGGACGGCAAACTATGGCTACACCTTC,CASSTGTANYGYTF
TRBJ2-7,TRBV11-2,-,-,TGTGCCAGCAGCCCCCGTCCCTACGGAGCCTACGAGCAGTACTTC,CASSPRPYGAYEQYF
TRBJ2-7,TRBV29-1,-,-,TGCAGCGTTGTTGGCCAGGGTTACGAGCAGTACTTC,CSVVGQGYEQYF
TRBJ1-2,TRBV11-2,-,-,TGTGCCAGCAGCTTATTGACTCAGTCCTATGGCTACACCTTC,CASSLLTQSYGYTF
TRBJ2-1,TRBV4-1,TRBD2,-,TGCGCCAGCAGCCAAGAAGGGGCGGGAGCCGCGGATGAGCAGTTCTTC,CASSQEGAGAADEQFF
TRBJ2-7,TRBV29-1,-,-,TGCAGCGGAAGGAGGGGGAACTACGAGCAGTACTTC,CSGRRGNYEQYF
TRBJ1-2,TRBV5-6,TRBD1,-,TGTGCCAGCAGCTTGAAGGGGACAGCCAACTATGGCTACACCTTC,CASSLKGTANYGYTF
TRBJ2-5,TRBV2,-,-,TGTGCCAGCAGTGTAATCCCAGACCTGCAAGAGACCCAGTACTTC,CASSVIPDLQETQYF
TRBJ1-4,TRBV25-1,TRBD1,-,TGTGCCAGCAGTGAAGAAACAGGGGGCGAAAAACTGTTTTTT,CASSEETGGEKLFF
TRBJ2-7,TRBV10-3,TRBD2,once,TGTGCCATCAGTGCTCCGGGAGGCACCTACGAGCAGTACTTC,CAISAPGGTYEQYF
TRBJ1-1,TRBV13,TRBD1,-,TGTGCCAGCAGCTTGGGGGACAGGATGAACACTGAAGCTTTCTTT,CASSLGDRMNTEAFF
TRBJ1-1,TRBV7-2,TRBD1,-,TGTGCCAGCAGCCTTGGTTGGGAGACAGGGGCCTACACTGAAGCTTTCTTT,CASSLGWETGAYTEAFF